Detailed here is one TCR beta chain. The data originate from a study of blood T cell repertoires in COVID-19. About the study: The samples span acute and convalescent COVID-19 from the United States, Italy and Spain. From T cells, B-cell-depleted T cells, or PBMCs came the material, which was cDNA or gDNA.

CDR1 is MDHEN, CDR2 SYDVKM, per germline. The CDR3 runs to 18 residues. The junction had 7 bases not matched to a gene; V was cut back by 5 bases and J by 0 bases. Clones were read by immunoSEQ multiplex PCR, and TCRdb kept only the in-frame ones, dropping some. Of 250,000 to 400,000 clones listed, around 90% are singletons. V is TRBV28 and J is TRBJ2-6; 10 nucleotides match TRBD1. Sequenced sample: peripheral blood. This receptor was taken from a woman under 40 with COVID-19, enrolled during active disease. The CDR3 DNA reads as TGTGCCAGCAGTCGCCCGGGACAGGGGCCCTCTGGGGCCAACGTCCTGACTTTC. As protein: CASSRPGQGPSGANVLTF.